The rows below give T cell receptor beta chains drawn from one sample of a study of T cells in Graves' hyperthyroidism and ophthalmopathy. TCRdb processed the multiplex PCR reads anew with MiXCR; each CDR3 protein has one entry. The table includes 500,000 or so distinct CDR3 sequences, under 20% detected once. Sequencing was performed on blood. The receptor set was obtained from a woman between 18 and 29 years old with Graves' ophthalmopathy. Each CDR3 is given with its conserved first and last residue. Each record gives: clone size, V gene, D gene, J gene, CDR3 DNA, CDR3 protein. The D gene is left open where the match is weak. Size is omitted from some rows. Given values are once, few, many or a class for expanded clones.

size: few; V: TRBV6-2/TRBV6-3; D: .; J: TRBJ1-4; DNA: TGTGCCAGCAGTACCGGGATAGCGGAAAAACTGTTTTTT; CDR3: CASSTGIAEKLFF
size: many; V: TRBV7-2; D: .; J: TRBJ2-7; DNA: TGTGCCAGCAGCTTAGCTTCATATACCATCTACGAGCAGTACTTC; CDR3: CASSLASYTIYEQYF
size: many; V: TRBV18; D: TRBD2; J: TRBJ2-7; DNA: TGTGCCAGCTCACCACCGGGCCTCGATTGGCGGGAGTGGAACGAGCAGTACTTC; CDR3: CASSPPGLDWREWNEQYF
size: .; V: TRBV5-1; D: TRBD2; J: TRBJ2-7; DNA: TGCGCCAGCAGCTTGGGAAAGGGACTATCGAACGAGCAGTACTTC; CDR3: CASSLGKGLSNEQYF
size: few; V: TRBV5-6; D: .; J: TRBJ2-2; DNA: TGTGCCAGCAGCCTGGGACATGATCGGACCGGGGAGCTGTTTTTT; CDR3: CASSLGHDRTGELFF
size: few; V: TRBV6-1; D: .; J: TRBJ2-1; DNA: TGTGCCAGCAGCCCCCTCCGGGACTCAAACAATGAGCAGTTCTTC; CDR3: CASSPLRDSNNEQFF
size: few; V: TRBV27; D: TRBD1; J: TRBJ1-4; DNA: TGTGCCAGCAGGGGACAGGGACTTTGGGATGAAAAACTGTTTTTT; CDR3: CASRGQGLWDEKLFF
size: .; V: TRBV28; D: TRBD1; J: TRBJ2-5; DNA: TGTGCCAGCAGGGACGACAGGGGATCCGAGCAAGAGACCCAGTACTTC; CDR3: CASRDDRGSEQETQYF
size: few; V: TRBV2; D: .; J: TRBJ1-5; DNA: TGTGCCAGCAGTGAAGCCGACTGGAGGACCCAGCATTTT; CDR3: CASSEADWRTQHF
size: .; V: TRBV9; D: .; J: TRBJ2-1; DNA: TGTGCCAGCAGCGTAGGAATAGTTACGCGGAATGAGCAGTTCTTC; CDR3: CASSVGIVTRNEQFF
size: .; V: TRBV30; D: .; J: TRBJ2-5; DNA: TGTGCCTGGAGTTCTAGGGGATGGGAGACCCAGTACTTC; CDR3: CAWSSRGWETQYF
size: .; V: TRBV12-3/TRBV12-4; D: .; J: TRBJ1-2; DNA: TGTGCCAGCAGTTTAAGGCGCCTTCTCACCTTC; CDR3: CASSLRRLLTF
size: many; V: TRBV27; D: .; J: TRBJ2-7; DNA: TGTGCCAGCAGTTTTGGTACCGAATCCTACGAGCAGTACTTC; CDR3: CASSFGTESYEQYF
size: .; V: TRBV15; D: .; J: TRBJ2-6; DNA: TGTGCCACCAGCAGTGAAAGCCCCTCTGGGGCCAACGTCCTGACTTTC; CDR3: CATSSESPSGANVLTF
size: many; V: TRBV28; D: TRBD2; J: TRBJ2-5; DNA: TGTGCCAGCTTTGGAGCGGGGGGAGGAGAGACCCAGTACTTC; CDR3: CASFGAGGGETQYF
size: .; V: TRBV5-6; D: .; J: TRBJ2-1; DNA: TGTGCCAGCAGCTTTTTAGGACCCGGTGAGCAGTTCTTC; CDR3: CASSFLGPGEQFF
size: many; V: TRBV12-3/TRBV12-4; D: .; J: TRBJ1-4; DNA: TGTGCCAGCAGTTTAACCCCAACGAGAGTGGAAAAACTGTTTTTT; CDR3: CASSLTPTRVEKLFF
size: many; V: TRBV20-1; D: .; J: TRBJ1-1; DNA: TGCAGTGCGGTCCCCGTTCAGTGGAACACTGAAGCTTTCTTT; CDR3: CSAVPVQWNTEAFF
size: many; V: TRBV7-9; D: .; J: TRBJ2-3; DNA: TGTGCCAGCAGCCCCAGGGGTAGCACAGATACGCAGTATTTT; CDR3: CASSPRGSTDTQYF
size: .; V: TRBV13; D: TRBD1; J: TRBJ1-3; DNA: TGTGCCAGCAGCACGTGGACAGGGAGAGAGTCTGGAAACACCATATATTTT; CDR3: CASSTWTGRESGNTIYF
size: .; V: TRBV12-5; D: .; J: TRBJ2-6; DNA: TGTGCTAGTGGTCCCACGGTTGGGGCCAACGTCCTGACTTTC; CDR3: CASGPTVGANVLTF
size: many; V: TRBV27; D: .; J: TRBJ2-7; DNA: TGTGCCAGCAGCCTTTCAGCCGGGACTTGGGCGTCCGAGCAGTACTTC; CDR3: CASSLSAGTWASEQYF
size: few; V: TRBV4-3; D: .; J: TRBJ1-4; DNA: TGCGCCAGCAGCCAAGATACTTACAGACCTAATGAAAAACTGTTTTTT; CDR3: CASSQDTYRPNEKLFF
size: few; V: TRBV14; D: .; J: TRBJ2-5; DNA: TGTGCCAGCAGCCGGAGGGGGGTGATACAAGAGACCCAGTACTTC; CDR3: CASSRRGVIQETQYF
size: many; V: TRBV11-3; D: .; J: TRBJ1-2; DNA: TGTGCCAGCAGCTTGAAAATAGCCGGGCCTAACTATGGCTACACCTTC; CDR3: CASSLKIAGPNYGYTF
size: .; V: TRBV12-3/TRBV12-4; D: .; J: TRBJ2-7; DNA: TGTGCCAGCAGATTTAGTGTGGGCTACGAGCAGTACTTC; CDR3: CASRFSVGYEQYF
size: many; V: TRBV12-3/TRBV12-4; D: TRBD2; J: TRBJ2-3; DNA: TGTGCCAGCAGTTCGCCCGCGGGACTAGCGACAGATACGCAGTATTTT; CDR3: CASSSPAGLATDTQYF
size: many; V: TRBV7-2; D: .; J: TRBJ1-1; DNA: TGTGCCAGCAGCTCAAGACAGTTTCCGAACACTGAAGCTTTCTTT; CDR3: CASSSRQFPNTEAFF
size: few; V: TRBV5-6; D: .; J: TRBJ1-5; DNA: TGTGCCAGCAGCTCGACCCGGGCCCTCAGACGGCCCCAGCATTTT; CDR3: CASSSTRALRRPQHF
size: many; V: TRBV11-2; D: .; J: TRBJ2-3; DNA: TGTGCCAGCAGCTTAGGTCCGGGGTTGAGCACAGATACGCAGTATTTT; CDR3: CASSLGPGLSTDTQYF
size: .; V: TRBV12-3/TRBV12-4; D: TRBD2; J: TRBJ2-1; DNA: TGTGCCAGCAGCGTAGAGTCTAGCGGTTACAATGAGCAGTTCTTC; CDR3: CASSVESSGYNEQFF
size: few; V: TRBV7-9; D: TRBD1; J: TRBJ2-1; DNA: TGTGCCAGCAGTGGGGGACAGGGGAGCTCCTACAATGAGCAGTTCTTC; CDR3: CASSGGQGSSYNEQFF
size: many; V: TRBV20-1; D: TRBD2; J: TRBJ2-5; DNA: TGCAGTGCTAGGGATATAGCGGGAGGGCAAGAGACCCAGTACTTC; CDR3: CSARDIAGGQETQYF
size: many; V: TRBV30; D: .; J: TRBJ2-7; DNA: TGTGCCTGGAGTGTAAGTCCTGGTGGCGAGCAGTACTTC; CDR3: CAWSVSPGGEQYF
size: .; V: TRBV15; D: TRBD2; J: TRBJ2-1; DNA: TGTGCCACCACAGAGAGCGGGGCTTCCTACAATGAGCAGTTCTTC; CDR3: CATTESGASYNEQFF